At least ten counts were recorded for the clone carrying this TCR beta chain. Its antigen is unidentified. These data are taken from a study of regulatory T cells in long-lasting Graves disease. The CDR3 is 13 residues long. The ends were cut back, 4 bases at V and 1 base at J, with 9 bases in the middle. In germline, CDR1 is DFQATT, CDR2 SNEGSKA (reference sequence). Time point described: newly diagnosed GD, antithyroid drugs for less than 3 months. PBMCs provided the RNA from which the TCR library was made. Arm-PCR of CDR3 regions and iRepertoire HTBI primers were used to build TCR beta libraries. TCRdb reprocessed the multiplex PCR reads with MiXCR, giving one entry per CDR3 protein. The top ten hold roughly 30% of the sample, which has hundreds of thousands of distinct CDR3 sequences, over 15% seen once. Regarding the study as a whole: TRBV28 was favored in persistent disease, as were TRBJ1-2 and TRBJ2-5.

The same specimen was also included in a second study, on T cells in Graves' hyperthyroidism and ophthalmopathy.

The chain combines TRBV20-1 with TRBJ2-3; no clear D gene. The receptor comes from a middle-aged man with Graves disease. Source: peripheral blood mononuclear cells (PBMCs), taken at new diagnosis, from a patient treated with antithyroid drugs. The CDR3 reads CSAMEPGTDTQYF. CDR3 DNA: TGCAGTGCTATGGAGCCCGGCACAGATACGCAGTATTTT.